The present TCR beta chain was sequenced within a study of T cells in tuberculosis. Turning to the study itself: Sequenced TCRs come from CD1B-GMM tetramer-binding T cells. Findings and caveats of the study: Active tuberculosis TCR-alpha repertoires lay closer to GMM-specific TCRs than IGRA-negative controls, suggesting clonal expansion.

Concerning this clone: Its antigen is unidentified.

TCRdb's copy holds only in-frame clones and misses some; the assay was immunoSEQ multiplex PCR. Of about 43,000 clones listed, 95% are singletons. The CDR3 contains 13 residues. Germline CDR1 reads LNHDA; CDR2 reads SQIVND (reference sequence). V lost 3 bases, J lost 8 bases, and 13 bases lay in between. Adolescents were screened for latent TB by skin test and IGRA. The rearrangement links TRBV19 to TRBJ1-2; no clear D gene. The sequence derives from a donor aged 10-29 years with latent tuberculosis or without tuberculosis infection. Sequenced sample: PBMCs. Written as DNA, the CDR3 is TGTGCCAGTAGTATGAGACTTTCGGCGGGCTACACCTTC. This translates into CASSMRLSAGYTF.